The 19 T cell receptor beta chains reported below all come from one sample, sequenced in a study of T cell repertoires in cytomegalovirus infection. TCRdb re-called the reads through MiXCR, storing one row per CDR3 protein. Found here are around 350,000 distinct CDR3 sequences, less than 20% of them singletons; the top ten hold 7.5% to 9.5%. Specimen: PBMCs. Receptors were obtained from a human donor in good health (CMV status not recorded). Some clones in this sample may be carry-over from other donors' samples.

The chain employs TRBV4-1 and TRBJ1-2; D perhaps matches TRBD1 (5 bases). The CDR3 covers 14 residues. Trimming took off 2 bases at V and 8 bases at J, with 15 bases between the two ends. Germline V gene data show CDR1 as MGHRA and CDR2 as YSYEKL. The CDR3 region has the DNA TGCGCCAGCAGCCAACCCGGACAAATACGAGGCTACACCTTC. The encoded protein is CASSQPGQIRGYTF.

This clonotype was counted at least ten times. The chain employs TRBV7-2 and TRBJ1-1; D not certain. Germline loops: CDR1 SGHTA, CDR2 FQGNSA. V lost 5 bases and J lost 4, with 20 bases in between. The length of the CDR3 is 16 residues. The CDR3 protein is CASSHGRSSPGTEAFF. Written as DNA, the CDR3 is TGTGCCAGCAGCCACGGACGGTCCTCCCCTGGCACTGAAGCTTTCTTT.

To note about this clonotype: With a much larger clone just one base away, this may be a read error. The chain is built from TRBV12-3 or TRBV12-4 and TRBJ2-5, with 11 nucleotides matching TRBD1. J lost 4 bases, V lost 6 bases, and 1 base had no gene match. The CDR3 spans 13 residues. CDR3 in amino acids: CASRGTGGETQYF. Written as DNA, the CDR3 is TGTGCCAGCAGGGGGACAGGGGGAGAGACCCAGTACTTC.

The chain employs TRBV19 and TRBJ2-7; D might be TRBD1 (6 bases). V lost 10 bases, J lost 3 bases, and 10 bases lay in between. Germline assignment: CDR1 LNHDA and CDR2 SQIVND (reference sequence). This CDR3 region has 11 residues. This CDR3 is CATMTGYEQYF. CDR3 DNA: TGTGCCACCATGACAGGCTACGAGCAGTACTTC.

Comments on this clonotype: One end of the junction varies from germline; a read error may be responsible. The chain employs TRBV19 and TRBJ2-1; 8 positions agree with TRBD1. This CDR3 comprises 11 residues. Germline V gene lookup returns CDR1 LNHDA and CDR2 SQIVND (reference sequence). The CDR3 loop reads CASSIAGQALF. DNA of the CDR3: TGTGCCAGTAGTATAGCGGGACAGGCCCTCTTC.

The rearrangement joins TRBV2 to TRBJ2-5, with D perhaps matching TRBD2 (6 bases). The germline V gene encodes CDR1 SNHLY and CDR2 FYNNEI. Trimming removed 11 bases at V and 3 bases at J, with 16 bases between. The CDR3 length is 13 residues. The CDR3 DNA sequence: TGTGCCGGGACTCTTAGGAGGGAAGAGACCCAGTACTTC. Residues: CAGTLRREETQYF.

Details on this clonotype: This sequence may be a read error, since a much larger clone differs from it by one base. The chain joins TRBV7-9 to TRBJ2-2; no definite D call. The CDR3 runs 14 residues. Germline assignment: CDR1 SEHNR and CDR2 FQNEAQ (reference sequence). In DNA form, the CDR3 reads TGTGCCCGCAGCTTATCCGCGAACACCGGGGAGCTGTTTTTT. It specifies CARSLSANTGELFF.

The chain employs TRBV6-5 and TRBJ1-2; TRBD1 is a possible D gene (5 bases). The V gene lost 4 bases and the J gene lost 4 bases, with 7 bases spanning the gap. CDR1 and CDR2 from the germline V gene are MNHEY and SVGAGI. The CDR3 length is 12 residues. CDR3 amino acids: CASSSTAYGYTF. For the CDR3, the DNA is TGTGCCAGCAGTTCGACAGCCTATGGCTACACCTTC.

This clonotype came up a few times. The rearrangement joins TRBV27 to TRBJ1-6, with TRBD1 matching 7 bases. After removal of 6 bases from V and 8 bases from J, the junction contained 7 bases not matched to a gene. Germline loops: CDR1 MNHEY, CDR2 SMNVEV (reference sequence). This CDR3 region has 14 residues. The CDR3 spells CASRLGGTYSPLHF. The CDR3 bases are TGTGCCAGCAGACTAGGGGGCACGTATTCACCCCTCCACTTT.

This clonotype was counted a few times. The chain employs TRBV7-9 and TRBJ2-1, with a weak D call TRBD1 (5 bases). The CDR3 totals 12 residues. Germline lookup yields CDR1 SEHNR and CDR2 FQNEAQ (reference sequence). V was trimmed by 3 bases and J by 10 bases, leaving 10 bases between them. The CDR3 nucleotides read TGTGCCAGCAGCTTTCAGGGTTCCGAGCAGTTCTTC. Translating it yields CASSFQGSEQFF.

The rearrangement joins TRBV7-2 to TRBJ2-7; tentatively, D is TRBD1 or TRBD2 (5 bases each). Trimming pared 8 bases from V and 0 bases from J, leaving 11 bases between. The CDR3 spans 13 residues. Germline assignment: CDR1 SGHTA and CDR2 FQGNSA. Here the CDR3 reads CASGRQHSYEQYF. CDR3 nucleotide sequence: TGTGCCAGCGGGAGACAGCACTCCTACGAGCAGTACTTC.

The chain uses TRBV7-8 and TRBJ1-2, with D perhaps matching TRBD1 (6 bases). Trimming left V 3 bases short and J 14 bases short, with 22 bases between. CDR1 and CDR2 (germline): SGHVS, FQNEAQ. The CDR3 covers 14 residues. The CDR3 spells CASSFIRDNRLVTF. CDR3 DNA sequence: TGTGCCAGCAGCTTTATCCGGGACAACCGCCTCGTTACCTTC.

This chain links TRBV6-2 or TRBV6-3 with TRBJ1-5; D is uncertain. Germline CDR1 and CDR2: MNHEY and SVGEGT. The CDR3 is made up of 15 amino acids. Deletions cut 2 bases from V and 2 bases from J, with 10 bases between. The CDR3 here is CASSYQHNGNQPQHF. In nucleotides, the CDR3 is TGTGCCAGCAGTTACCAACATAATGGCAATCAGCCCCAGCATTTT.

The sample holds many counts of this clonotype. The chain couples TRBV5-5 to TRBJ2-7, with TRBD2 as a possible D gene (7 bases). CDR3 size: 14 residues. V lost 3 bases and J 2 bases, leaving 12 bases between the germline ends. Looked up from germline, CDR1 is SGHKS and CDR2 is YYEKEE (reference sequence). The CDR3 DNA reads TGTGCCAGCAGCTATTGGGGGGGCACCTACGAGCAGTACTTC. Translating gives CASSYWGGTYEQYF.

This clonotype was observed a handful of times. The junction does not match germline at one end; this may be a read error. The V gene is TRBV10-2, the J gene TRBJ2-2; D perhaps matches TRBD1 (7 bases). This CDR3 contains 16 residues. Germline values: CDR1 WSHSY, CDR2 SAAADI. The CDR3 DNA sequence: TGCGCCAGCAATGAGCCCCTTCAGGGGGGCCTCGGGGAGCTGTTTTTT. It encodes CASNEPLQGGLGELFF.

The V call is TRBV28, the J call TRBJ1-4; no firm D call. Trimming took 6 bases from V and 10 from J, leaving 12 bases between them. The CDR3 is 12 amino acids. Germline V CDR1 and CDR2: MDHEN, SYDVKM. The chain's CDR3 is CASRIGRGKLFF. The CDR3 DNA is TGTGCCAGCAGGATCGGGCGCGGAAAACTGTTTTTT.

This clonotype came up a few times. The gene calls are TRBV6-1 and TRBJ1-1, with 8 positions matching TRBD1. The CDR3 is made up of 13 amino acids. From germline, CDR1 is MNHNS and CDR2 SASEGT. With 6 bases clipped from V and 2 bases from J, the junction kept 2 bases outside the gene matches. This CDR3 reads CASRDRVNTEAFF. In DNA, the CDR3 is TGTGCCAGCAGGGACAGGGTCAACACTGAAGCTTTCTTT.

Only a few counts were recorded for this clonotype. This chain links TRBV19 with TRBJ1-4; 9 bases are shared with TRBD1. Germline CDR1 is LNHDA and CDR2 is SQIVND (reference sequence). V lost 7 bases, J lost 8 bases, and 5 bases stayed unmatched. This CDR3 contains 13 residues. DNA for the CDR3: TGTGCCAGTAACGAGGACAGGGGCGAAAAACTGTTTTTT. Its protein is CASNEDRGEKLFF.

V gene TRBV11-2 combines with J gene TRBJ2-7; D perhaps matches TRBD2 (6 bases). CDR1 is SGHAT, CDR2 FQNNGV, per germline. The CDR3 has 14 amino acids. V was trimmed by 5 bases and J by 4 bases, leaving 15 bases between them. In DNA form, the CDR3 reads TGTGCCAGCAGCAACCAAATGGGGACTTACGAGCAGTACTTC. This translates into CASSNQMGTYEQYF.